This TCR beta chain was retrieved from a study of sequential checkpoint blockade in melanoma. In the study overall: Patients were randomized 1:1 to nivolumab-then-ipilimumab or ipilimumab-then-nivolumab first-line. After both sequences, patients received maintenance nivolumab.

Specified treatment: randomized to nivolumab then ipilimumab (arm A) or the reverse (arm B). DNA-damaging chemotherapy had not been given to any patient beforehand. Sorted cells were live CD3+CD8+, lacking CD19 and CD56, from PBMCs. Using immunoSEQ multiplex PCR, the repertoire was profiled, and TCRdb retains in-frame clones only, with some absent. The data hold 30,000 to 40,000 clones, with 70% to 90% observed a single time. V trimming: 3 bases; J trimming: 8 bases; junction bases outside the gene matches: 6. This CDR3 spans 15 amino acids. CDR1 LNHDA and CDR2 SQIVND come from the germline V gene (reference sequence).

The sequenced sample was CD8+ T cells sorted from blood (inferred from file names), obtained from a patient given nivolumab and ipilimumab in sequence. The V and J genes are TRBV19 and TRBJ2-1; TRBD2 aligns across 11 bases. This clonotype was sampled from a human donor with melanoma. Written as DNA, the CDR3 is TGTGCCAGTAGTATCGTTAGCGGGAGGGCCGATGAGCAGTTCTTC. Its protein product is CASSIVSGRADEQFF.